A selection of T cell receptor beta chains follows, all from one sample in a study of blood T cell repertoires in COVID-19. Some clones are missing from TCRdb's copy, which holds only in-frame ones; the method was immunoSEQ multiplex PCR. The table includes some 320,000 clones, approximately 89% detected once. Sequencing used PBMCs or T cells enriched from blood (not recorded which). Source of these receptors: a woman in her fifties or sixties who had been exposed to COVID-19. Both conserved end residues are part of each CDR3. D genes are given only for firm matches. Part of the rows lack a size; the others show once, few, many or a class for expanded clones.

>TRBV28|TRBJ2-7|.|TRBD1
TGTGCCAGCAATCACAGACAGGGGGGCGCCGCGGTGGCCTACGAGCAGTACTTC
CASNHRQGGAAVAYEQYF
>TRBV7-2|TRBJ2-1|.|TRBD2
TGTGCCAGCAGCGACAAGAAGGGACTAGCGGACTACTACAATGAGCAGTTCTTC
CASSDKKGLADYYNEQFF
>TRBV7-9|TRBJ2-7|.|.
TGTGCCAGCAGCCAATCCCCCTCTAGTTCGCACGAGCAGTACTTC
CASSQSPSSSHEQYF
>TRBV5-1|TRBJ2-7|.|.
TGCGCCAGCAGCCCCCCAGGGGAGTCCTACGAGCAGTACTTC
CASSPPGESYEQYF
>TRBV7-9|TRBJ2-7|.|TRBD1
TGTGCCAGCAGCCTTTCGACAGGGCCTTACGAGCAGTACTTC
CASSLSTGPYEQYF
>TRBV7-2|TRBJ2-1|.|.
TGTGCCAGCAGCATAAGCTCAGGCGATGAGCAGTTCTTC
CASSISSGDEQFF
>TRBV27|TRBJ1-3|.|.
TGTGCCAGCATGTCCGGCGGGACCTCTGGAAACACCATATATTTT
CASMSGGTSGNTIYF
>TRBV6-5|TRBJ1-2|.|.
TGTGCCAGCAGTTACTCGGGGCGTACGATCTATGGCTACACCTTC
CASSYSGRTIYGYTF
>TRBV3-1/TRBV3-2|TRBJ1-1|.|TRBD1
TGTGCCAGCAGCCAGGAGCCAGGGGGCTTAGCTGAAGCTTTCTTT
CASSQEPGGLAEAFF
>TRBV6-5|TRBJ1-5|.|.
TGTGCCAGCAGCAAGGGGATGGGTCAGCCCCAGCATTTT
CASSKGMGQPQHF
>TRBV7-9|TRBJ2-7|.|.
TGTGCCAGCAGCTTACAACAGGGCTACGAGCAGTACTTC
CASSLQQGYEQYF
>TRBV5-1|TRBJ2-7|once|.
TGCGCCAGCAGCCCGGGGACAGGGCGACTAGCGCGGGGAGAGCAGTACTTC
CASSPGTGRLARGEQYF
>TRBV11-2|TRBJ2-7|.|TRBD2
TGTGCCAGCAGCTTAGAATGGCGGGGGGACTACGAGCAGTACTTC
CASSLEWRGDYEQYF
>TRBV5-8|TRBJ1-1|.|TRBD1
TGTGCCAGCAGCACTATGACAGGGATTGTGGACACTGAAGCTTTCTTT
CASSTMTGIVDTEAFF
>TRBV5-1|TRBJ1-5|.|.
TGCGCCAGCAGCTTGGGGTCGGGAGTCGGTCAGCCCCAGCATTTT
CASSLGSGVGQPQHF
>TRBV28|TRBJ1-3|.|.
TGTGCCAGCACCGGACAGCGTGGCATATATTTT
CASTGQRGIYF
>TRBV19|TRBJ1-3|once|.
TGTGCCAGTAGTATTCGACAGCCAAGCTCTGGAAACACCATATATTTT
CASSIRQPSSGNTIYF
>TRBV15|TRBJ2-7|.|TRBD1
TGTGCCACCAGCAGAGGGGGACAGGGGGCCTTCGAGCAGTACTTC
CATSRGGQGAFEQYF
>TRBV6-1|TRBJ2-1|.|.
TGTGCCAGCAGTGAAGGGTACCGACTTACAACAATTGAGCAGTTCTTC
CASSEGYRLTTIEQFF
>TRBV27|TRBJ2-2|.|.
TGTGCCAGCAGTTCCCTCGGGAATGTCGCTAAAAAAACCGGGGAGCTGTTTTTT
CASSSLGNVAKKTGELFF
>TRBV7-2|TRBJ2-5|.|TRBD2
TGTGCCAGCAGCTTAGGGAGCGCGGGGGGGCAAGAGACCCAGTACTTC
CASSLGSAGGQETQYF
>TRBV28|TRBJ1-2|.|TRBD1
TGTGCCAGCAGCTCTTTAGCAGGGGGCGACTATGGCTACACCTTC
CASSSLAGGDYGYTF
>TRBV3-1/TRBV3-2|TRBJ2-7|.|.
TGTGCCAGCAGCCGGCAGGGAATCGGCGAGCAGTACTTC
CASSRQGIGEQYF
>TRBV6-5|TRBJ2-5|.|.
TGTGCCAGCAGTTACTCGATGCCAATAGCCTGGGACTTC
CASSYSMPIAWDF
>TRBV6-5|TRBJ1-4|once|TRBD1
TGTGCCAGCAGACAGGGGTTCCGGGAAAAACTGTTTTTT
CASRQGFREKLFF
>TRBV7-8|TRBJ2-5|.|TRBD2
TGTGCCAGCAGCTTTATGAGGAGCGGGGATTACCAAGAGACCCAGTACTTC
CASSFMRSGDYQETQYF
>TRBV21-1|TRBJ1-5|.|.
TGTGCCAGCCCCGCCGGAGTTAGCAATCAGCCCCAGCATTTT
CASPAGVSNQPQHF
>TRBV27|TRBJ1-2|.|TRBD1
TGTGCCAGCAGTACCTCCCGGGACAGAGGGGAAGGTGGCTATGGCTACACCTTC
CASSTSRDRGEGGYGYTF